This record looks at one T cell receptor beta chain sequence and its context. Its antigen is not known. The genomic DNA of each subset was split evenly across several immunoSEQ plates. This table comes from immunoSEQ multiplex PCR, and its TCRdb copy is limited to in-frame clones, with some not included. The table records 2 million to 2.5 million clones, just under 95% of them present only once. This entry is derived from a study of shared clonotypes between healthy human individuals. Study-level information: Sampling drew on donors who were a couple of women and a few men aged 18 to 49.

The CDR3 runs to 12 residues. Per the germline V gene, CDR1 is MDHEN and CDR2 is SYDVKM. The V and J ends lost 5 bases and 8 bases respectively, with 10 bases between them. Points from the study as a whole: Non-shared clonotypes had lower generation probabilities than those shared by all four donors.

This TCR derives from a man between 18 and 29 years old in good health. Some clones in this sample may be carry-over from other donors' samples. Sequenced sample: naive CD4+ T cells from PBMCs. Subset: CD45RA+ positively selected. The chain has TRBV28 and TRBJ2-4; D unclear. The CDR3 sequence is CASSTLLDIQYF. DNA of the CDR3: TGTGCCAGCAGTACCCTATTAGACATTCAGTACTTC.